This T cell receptor (beta chain) was identified in a study of T cell responses to AZD1222 COVID-19 vaccine. Findings of the study overall: Scientists sampled the repertoires only once the peak T cell response had passed.

On this clone: Its antigen is not known.

This table comes from immunoSEQ multiplex PCR, and its TCRdb copy is limited to in-frame clones, with some not included. The table lists about 100,000 clones, around 84% of them singletons. CDR3 size: 15 residues. V shed 3 bases, J shed 3 bases, and the junction held 8 bases outside the gene matches. The germline V gene encodes CDR1 SGHNT and CDR2 YYREEE (reference sequence). The chain combines TRBV5-4 with TRBJ2-7, with 8 nucleotides matching TRBD2. The sequenced sample was peripheral blood, obtained on day 0 of AZD1222 vaccination. This clonotype originated in an adult in good health. CDR3 in amino acids: CASSSPGTRDYEQYF. CDR3 bases: TGTGCCAGCAGCTCCCCCGGGACTAGGGACTACGAGCAGTACTTC. The full variable domain, rest sourced from reference TRBV5-4 and TRBJ2-7, is ETGVTQSPTHLIKTRGQQVTLRCSSQSGHNTVSWYQQALGQGPQFIFQYYREEENGRGNFPPRFSGLQFPNYSSELNVNALELDDSALYLCASSSPGTRDYEQYFGPGTRLTVT.